Shown below are 15 T cell receptor beta chains from a single sample sequenced in a study of cytotoxic CD8 clonotypes in ibrutinib-treated CLL. Sequencing was performed with immunoSEQ multiplex PCR; in TCRdb, only in-frame clones are kept and a portion is missing. Altogether over 200,000 clones are present, over 65% being singletons, with the ten largest covering over 5.5%. The sample consisted of PBMCs, taken after 12 months of ibrutinib treatment. The receptors stem from a human donor with chronic lymphocytic leukemia.

V usage is TRBV9 and J usage is TRBJ2-1; D call uncertain. The CDR3 contains 13 residues. Germline lookup yields CDR1 SGDLS and CDR2 YYNGEE. V was cut by 1 base and J by 6 bases, with 8 bases left in between. This chain's CDR3 is CASSVRLGNEQFF. The CDR3 nucleotides are TGTGCCAGCAGCGTAAGACTCGGCAATGAGCAGTTCTTC.

The J gene is TRBJ1-2, the V gene TRBV30; D remains ambiguous. V was pared by 0 bases and J by 1 base, with 6 bases between. This CDR3 contains 13 residues. The germline V gene has CDR1 GTSNPN and CDR2 SVGIG (reference sequence). The DNA of the CDR3 is TGTGCCTGGAGTGTACACGGTAACTATGGCTACACCTTC. It specifies CAWSVHGNYGYTF.

This clone appeared once. The V call is TRBV4-1, the J call TRBJ2-4; TRBD2 aligns across 8 bases. The CDR3 contains 17 residues. The junction had 13 bases not matched to a gene; V was cut back by 0 bases and J by 9 bases. Germline V gene lookup returns CDR1 MGHRA and CDR2 YSYEKL. CDR3 DNA: TGCGCCAGCAGCCAAGAGGACGCGGGACTAGGGTCAAGCATTCAGTACTTC. As protein: CASSQEDAGLGSSIQYF.

This clone was seen many times. J is TRBJ2-7 and V is TRBV11-1; 7 nucleotides align to TRBD1. The CDR3 sequence is 13 residues long. V shed 2 bases and J 5 bases; nucleotides not matched to a gene: 3. Germline values: CDR1 SGHAT, CDR2 FQDESV (reference sequence). CDR3 DNA sequence: TGTGCCAGCAGCTTAAGACAGGGTCACGAGCAGTACTTC. Amino acid sequence: CASSLRQGHEQYF. The full variable domain, in which reference TRBV11-1 and TRBJ2-7 provide the parts outside the CDR3, is EAEVAQSPRYKITEKSQAVAFWCDPISGHATLYWYRQILGQGPELLVQFQDESVVDDSQLPKDRFSAERLKGVDSTLKIQPAELGDSAMYLCASSLRQGHEQYFGPGTRLTVT.

The chain recombines TRBV9 with TRBJ2-4; tentatively, D is TRBD2 (5 bases). The CDR3 has 14 amino acids. Between the trimmed V and J ends, which lost 2 bases and 7 bases, there was a span of 13 bases. Germline V gives CDR1 SGDLS, CDR2 YYNGEE. The CDR3 region is CASSVLAEDNIQYF. CDR3 DNA sequence: TGTGCCAGCAGCGTTCTGGCGGAGGACAACATTCAGTACTTC.

The chain joins TRBV6-1 to TRBJ1-1; the D is unclear. V lost 10 bases, J lost 7 bases, and 10 bases lay in between. Germline V gene sequence: CDR1 MNHNS, CDR2 SASEGT. The CDR3 is 10 amino acids. In DNA form, the CDR3 reads TGTGCCACCATCCTTGTTGAAGCTTTCTTT. Translating gives CATILVEAFF.

The chain couples TRBV20-1 to TRBJ2-3; D may be TRBD1 (6 bases). CDR1 is DFQATT, CDR2 SNEGSKA, per germline (reference sequence). The CDR3 contains 11 residues. The V gene lost 4 bases and the J gene lost 6 bases, with 8 bases spanning the gap. CDR3 protein: CSAMGADTQYF. Here the CDR3 DNA reads TGCAGTGCTATGGGGGCTGATACGCAGTATTTT.

This clone showed up just a few times. This chain connects TRBV4-1 to TRBJ2-5, with a possible D match to TRBD1 (6 bases). The CDR3 totals 16 residues. Between the trimmed V and J ends, which lost 2 bases and 2 bases, there was a span of 15 bases. Germline V lookup: CDR1 MGHRA, CDR2 YSYEKL. The CDR3 is CASSQLGAPRQETQYF. Here the CDR3 DNA reads TGCGCCAGCAGCCAACTGGGGGCGCCGAGGCAAGAGACCCAGTACTTC.

The chain is built from TRBV6-1 and TRBJ1-1, with D uncertain. This CDR3 has 13 amino acids. V was clipped by 6 bases and J by 2 bases, with 10 bases between them. CDR1 MNHNS and CDR2 SASEGT come from the germline V gene. This CDR3 reads CASRVGLNTEAFF. The CDR3 bases are TGTGCCAGCAGAGTGGGCTTAAACACTGAAGCTTTCTTT.

V and J are TRBV5-1 and TRBJ1-1; D gene uncertain. The CDR3 has 13 amino acids. Germline CDR1 and CDR2: SGHRS and YFSETQ. V lost 4 bases and J 6 bases, leaving 13 bases between the germline ends. The CDR3 sequence: CASSKDMSAEAFF. The CDR3, as DNA: TGCGCCAGCAGCAAAGACATGTCGGCTGAAGCTTTCTTT.

This clone was detected a few times. Its ends do not fully match the called genes, so a read error is possible. The chain joins TRBV2 to TRBJ2-1; D uncertain. Per germline, CDR1 SNHLY and CDR2 FYNNEI. CDR3 length equals 11 residues. CDR3 residues: CASSVRMSYIF. The CDR3 DNA follows: TGTGCCAGCAGTGTACGAATGTCGTATATCTTC.

The chain carries TRBV7-9 and TRBJ1-1; 10 bases agree with TRBD1. CDR1 and CDR2 (germline): SEHNR, FQNEAQ (reference sequence). V lost 5 bases, J lost 11 bases, and 8 bases stayed unmatched. This CDR3 contains 13 residues. The CDR3 DNA reads as TGTGCCAGCAGCCCCCCCAGGGACAGGGGCGCTTTCTTT. As protein: CASSPPRDRGAFF.

The chain links TRBV15 to TRBJ2-5; possibly TRBD1 or TRBD2 for D (5 bases each). V was shortened by 2 bases and J by 5 bases, with 15 bases between the two germline ends. Germline lookup yields CDR1 LNHNV and CDR2 YYDKDF (reference sequence). The CDR3 extends over 15 amino acids. CDR3 in amino acids: CATSRPGTAWETQYF. In nucleotides, the CDR3 is TGTGCCACCAGCAGACCAGGGACGGCGTGGGAGACCCAGTACTTC.

This chain uses TRBV7-9 with TRBJ1-4; TRBD1 matches at 7 bases. The germline V gene has CDR1 SEHNR and CDR2 FQNEAQ (reference sequence). The CDR3 runs to 15 residues. V shed 3 bases and J 7 bases; nucleotides not matched to a gene: 8. The CDR3, as DNA: TGTGCCAGCAGCTTCCAGACAGGGAGCGTTGAAAAACTGTTTTTT. Encoded protein: CASSFQTGSVEKLFF.

The V call is TRBV19, the J call TRBJ2-6; no firm D call. The CDR3 sequence is 15 residues long. V lost 8 bases to trimming and J lost 0 bases, with 11 bases between them. Germline CDR1 LNHDA, CDR2 SQIVND (reference sequence). The CDR3 loop is CASVLAVSGANVLTF. CDR3 sequence (DNA): TGTGCCAGTGTCCTCGCCGTCTCTGGGGCCAACGTCCTGACTTTC.